This TCR beta chain was recorded in a study of blood T cell repertoires in COVID-19 (dated by TCRdb to between 2020 and 2021). With regard to the full study: Samples covering the acute and convalescent phases of COVID-19 were provided by collaborators in the United States, Italy and Spain. Deeply sampled blood TCRbeta repertoires from subjects exposed to, actively infected with, or recovered from COVID-19 were included in the dataset. The prospective study material was composed of cDNA or gDNA derived from T cells, B-cell-depleted T cells, or PBMCs. Sample metadata almost always included a de-identified subject ID, COVID-19 status, age in years and sex. HLA class I and class II types, where available, came from metadata supplied by the sample provider rather than from assay-based typing. The samples were drawn from the first 160 participants of the ongoing ImmuneRACE study and from about 1,200 subjects provided by 6 global collaborators. A freely available public database, intended as a resource for researchers studying the immune response to SARS-CoV-2, is where the repertoires were released. On the study overall, not on this receptor specifically: The amount of clinical and demographic metadata varied by source and participant and was provided uncurated.

Trimming removed 4 bases from V and 9 bases from J; the gene matches leave 12 bases unexplained. The cysteine opens and the phenylalanine closes a CDR3 of 16 amino acids. Just CDR3 DNA is preserved here, 48 bases in frame from base 1. For CDR1 and CDR2, the germline V gene lists SGHTA and FQGNSA. As concerns this clone: Its cognate antigen has yet to be identified. No base quality information exists; no much larger clone differs at one position.

The immunoSEQ Assay, a bias-controlled multiplex PCR, was used to amplify TCRbeta CDR3 regions from genomic DNA. The paper's data handling went like this. The number of nucleated cells in each sample was estimated from the amplification of reference gene primers within the assay. Sequence reads were collapsed and filtered to measure the absolute abundance of every unique TCRbeta CDR3 rearrangement. For each sample, productive Simpson clonality was calculated by taking the square root of Simpson's diversity index across productive rearrangements. TCRdb stores this immuneACCESS table with in-frame sequences only. Part of the clones is absent; in the studies checked, under half of the shortfall reflects unresolved V genes, and no reason is known for the rest. V, J and clone size were drawn from that table, and D and trimming were deduced from the DNA. Recorded for this sample are about 310,000 clones; nearly 90% of them occurred a single time. Under 1.1% of the sample belongs to the ten largest clones.

One collaborating source in Seattle enrolled patients while the patients were actively infected and followed the patients over time throughout the course of disease. Collaborating institutions collected whole blood in K2EDTA tubes following their own protocols. Collaborator samples were shipped for TCRbeta analysis as frozen whole blood, isolated PBMCs, or DNA extracted from either sample type. Sequenced: peripheral blood. This chain joins TRBV7-2 to TRBJ1-6; 7 bases in between match TRBD1. The TCR originated in a woman aged 40 to 49 with COVID-19, enrolled during active disease. The CDR3 protein: CASSSDRVGSGSPLHF. The DNA is as follows: TGTGCCAGCAGCTCAGACAGGGTCGGAAGCGGTTCACCCCTCCACTTT.